Listed here are 6 T cell receptor beta chains from one sample, sequenced in a study of immune characterization of retroperitoneal liposarcoma. TCRdb re-called the PCR reads with MiXCR, one entry per CDR3 protein. The data hold 9,500 to 11,000 distinct CDR3 sequences, with about 30% observed a single time. Sequenced material: tumor tissue. The receptors derive from a male donor with retroperitoneal liposarcoma.

The V call is TRBV6-1, the J call TRBJ2-1, with 7 bases identical to TRBD2. J lost 2 bases, V lost 6 bases, and 4 bases had no gene match. The V gene's germline CDR1 is MNHNS and CDR2 SASEGT. The CDR3 loop spans 14 amino acids. CDR3 sequence: CASSQSGAYNEQFF. The CDR3 DNA sequence: TGTGCCAGCAGCCAGAGCGGGGCCTACAATGAGCAGTTCTTC.

This clonotype was seen more than once but under ten times. The V gene is TRBV11-3, the J gene TRBJ2-1; no clear D. TRBJ2-7 explains the end of the DNA better; the J call may be wrong. The germline gives CDR1 SGHNT, CDR2 YENEEA. The CDR3 consists of 12 residues. The CDR3 reads CASSFLRYEQYF. CDR3 in DNA: TGTGCCAGCAGCTTTTTACGCTACGAGCAGTACTTC.

This clonotype appeared a few times. The chain uses TRBV7-8 and TRBJ1-1; 8 bases fit TRBD1. CDR1 SGHVS and CDR2 FQNEAQ come from the germline V gene. The junction had 5 bases not matched to a gene; V was cut back by 3 bases and J by 5 bases. The CDR3 spans 14 residues. Here the CDR3 DNA reads TGTGCCAGCAGCTTTGGCAGGGGGCTAACTGAAGCTTTCTTT. The encoded protein is CASSFGRGLTEAFF.

This clonotype was observed a few times. The rearrangement links TRBV25-1 to TRBJ2-1, with D unresolved. The J call may be mistaken, given a closer DNA end match to TRBJ2-7. CDR1 MGHDK and CDR2 SYGVNS come from the germline V gene. The CDR3 consists of 15 residues. CDR3 loop: CASSDLKDLINEQYF. Here the CDR3 DNA reads TGTGCCAGCAGTGATCTAAAGGACCTCATCAATGAGCAGTACTTC.

V and J are TRBV5-6 and TRBJ2-7, with 8 positions matching TRBD1. This CDR3 region has 17 residues. The V gene end was trimmed by 2 bases and the J gene end by 0 bases; junction bases not matched to a gene: 10. The V gene's germline CDR1 is SGHDT and CDR2 YYEEEE. CDR3 nucleotides: TGTGCCAGCAGCTTCTCCGGGACAGGTCTTAGCTCCTACGAGCAGTACTTC. Protein: CASSFSGTGLSSYEQYF.

In its sample, this clonotype was seen many times. The V and J genes are TRBV7-6 and TRBJ2-5; TRBD1 or TRBD2 may be the D gene (5 bases each). Near its end, the DNA agrees better with TRBJ2-7, so the J call may be wrong. CDR1 and CDR2 from the germline V gene are SGHVS and FNYEAQ. The CDR3 spans 15 residues. The chain's CDR3 is CASSTLHYRGDEQYF. CDR3 nucleotides: TGTGCCAGCAGCACCCTGCATTACCGGGGCGACGAGCAGTACTTC.